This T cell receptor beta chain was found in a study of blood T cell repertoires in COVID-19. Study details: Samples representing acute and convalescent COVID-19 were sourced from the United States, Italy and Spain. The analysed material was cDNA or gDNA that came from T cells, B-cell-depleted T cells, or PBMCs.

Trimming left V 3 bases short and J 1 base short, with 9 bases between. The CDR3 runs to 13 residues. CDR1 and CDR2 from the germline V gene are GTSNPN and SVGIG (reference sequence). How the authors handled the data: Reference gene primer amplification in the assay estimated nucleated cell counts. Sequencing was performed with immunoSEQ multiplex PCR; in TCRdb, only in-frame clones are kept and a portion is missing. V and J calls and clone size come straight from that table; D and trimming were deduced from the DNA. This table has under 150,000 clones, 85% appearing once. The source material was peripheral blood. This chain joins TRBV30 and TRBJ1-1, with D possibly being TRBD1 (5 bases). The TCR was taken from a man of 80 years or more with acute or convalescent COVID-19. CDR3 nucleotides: TGTGCCTGGAGAGTAGGGGCGAACACTGAAGCTTTCTTT. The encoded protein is CAWRVGANTEAFF.